The 5 T cell receptor beta chains below come from one sample, sequenced in a study of radiotherapy plus CTLA-4 blockade in lung cancer. Here immunoSEQ multiplex PCR was the method, and the copy in TCRdb shows in-frame clones only, minus some. The repertoire holds approximately 52,000 clones, with more than 75% as singletons. Sequenced material: peripheral blood, taken from a patient treated with radiotherapy plus ipilimumab. The receptors here all came from a human donor with non-small cell lung cancer who had a complete response to radiotherapy plus ipilimumab.

The CDR3 nucleotides are TGTGCCAGCAACCCGGGAAAGCTCACTGAAGCTTTCTTT. Amino acid sequence: CASNPGKLTEAFF. The chain is built from TRBV2 and TRBJ1-1; no definite D call. This CDR3 contains 13 residues. The V end lost 7 bases, the J end lost 4 bases, and 13 bases lay between the germline ends. The germline CDR1 and CDR2 sequences are SNHLY and FYNNEI.

J is TRBJ1-5 and V is TRBV30, with D possibly matching TRBD1 (6 bases). The length of the CDR3 is 13 residues. The V gene's germline CDR1 is GTSNPN and CDR2 SVGIG (reference sequence). The V gene lost 7 bases and the J gene lost 0 bases, with 10 bases spanning the gap. DNA of the CDR3: TGTGCCTACAGGACAGATAGCAATCAGCCCCAGCATTTT. Translated, it gives CAYRTDSNQPQHF.

This sequence joins TRBV29-1 and TRBJ2-1; D gene unclear. Trimming took 7 bases from V and 5 from J, leaving 6 bases between them. Germline loops: CDR1 SQVTM, CDR2 ANQGSEA. The CDR3 runs to 10 residues. The CDR3 region has the DNA TGCAGCGCTCTACACAATGAGCAGTTCTTC. Protein: CSALHNEQFF.

This clone was observed a single time. The chain has TRBV13 and TRBJ2-1; TRBD2 aligns across 7 bases. Trimming cost V 5 bases and J 0 bases; bases outside gene matches: 7. Germline CDR1 is PRHDT and CDR2 is FYEKMQ (reference sequence). The length of the CDR3 is 16 residues. This CDR3 is CASSTQLAFSYNEQFF. Written as DNA, the CDR3 is TGTGCCAGCAGCACCCAACTAGCGTTCTCCTACAATGAGCAGTTCTTC.

This chain connects TRBV7-2 to TRBJ2-1; TRBD2 matches at 9 bases. Germline assignment: CDR1 SGHTA and CDR2 FQGNSA. The CDR3 length is 16 residues. Germline trimming cut 3 bases from V and 5 bases from J; bases unmatched to any gene: 8. CDR3 DNA: TGTGCCAGCAGCTTTAGTTCGGCTAGCGGGGACAATGAGCAGTTCTTC. Translation: CASSFSSASGDNEQFF.